Presented here are 26 T cell receptor beta chains from one specimen sequenced in a study of T cell responses to AZD1222 COVID-19 vaccine. Libraries were prepared by immunoSEQ multiplex PCR; TCRdb keeps only in-frame clonotypes and omits some of them. The sample consists of some 200,000 clones, around 92% of them appearing once. The sample here was peripheral blood, taken on day 0 of AZD1222 vaccination. The receptors stem from an adult in good health.

This chain uses TRBV9 with TRBJ2-3; 7 positions agree with TRBD2. The germline V gene encodes CDR1 SGDLS and CDR2 YYNGEE. The V and J ends lost 0 bases and 2 bases, in that order; junction bases with no gene match: 6. The CDR3 loop spans 16 amino acids. The chain's CDR3 is CASSVGASGATDTQYF. The CDR3 DNA reads as TGTGCCAGCAGCGTAGGGGCTAGCGGAGCCACAGATACGCAGTATTTT.

The chain links TRBV4-1 to TRBJ1-2, with 7 bases lining up with TRBD1. Germline trimming cut 1 base from V and 4 bases from J; bases unmatched to any gene: 3. CDR3 size: 14 residues. Germline V gene sequence: CDR1 MGHRA, CDR2 YSYEKL. The DNA for the CDR3 is TGCGCCAGCAGCCAAGGGGACAGTCTCTATGGCTACACCTTC. Translation gives CASSQGDSLYGYTF.

This chain joins TRBV5-4 and TRBJ2-1; TRBD2 agrees at 9 bases. V dropped 5 bases and J dropped 7; count of bases not matched to a gene: 10. This CDR3 has 15 amino acids. Germline lookup yields CDR1 SGHNT and CDR2 YYREEE (reference sequence). The CDR3 loop reads CASRRARGGRNEQFF. For the CDR3, the DNA is TGTGCCAGCAGGCGAGCGCGGGGGGGCCGGAATGAGCAGTTCTTC.

This chain links TRBV6-5 with TRBJ1-5; TRBD1 aligns across 11 bases. The CDR3 sequence is 15 residues long. CDR1 is MNHEY and CDR2 is SVGAGI in the germline V gene. V was pared by 5 bases and J by 6 bases, with 6 bases of the junction left unmatched. This CDR3 reads CASSPAGQGGQPQHF. Written as DNA, the CDR3 is TGTGCCAGCAGTCCGGCGGGACAGGGGGGTCAGCCCCAGCATTTT.

The genes are TRBV7-9 and TRBJ1-3, with D tentatively TRBD1 (5 bases). This CDR3 is 16 amino acids long. Germline V gene data show CDR1 as SEHNR and CDR2 as FQNEAQ (reference sequence). V was clipped by 5 bases and J by 2 bases, with 16 bases between them. The CDR3 reads CASSPMWGLTGNTIYF. The CDR3 DNA reads as TGTGCCAGCAGCCCAATGTGGGGACTTACTGGAAACACCATATATTTT.

The chain uses TRBV27 and TRBJ2-1, with D uncertain. The germline gives CDR1 MNHEY, CDR2 SMNVEV (reference sequence). The germline V and J ends were trimmed by 6 bases and 9 bases, with 15 bases remaining between them. The CDR3 consists of 13 residues. CDR3: CASSSMRGSEQFF. For the CDR3, the DNA is TGTGCCAGCAGCTCTATGCGTGGGTCTGAGCAGTTCTTC.

The V call is TRBV7-9, the J call TRBJ1-2, with 10 bases fitting TRBD1. Trimming took 1 base from V and 3 from J; bases not matched to a gene: 2. Germline V CDR1 and CDR2: SEHNR, FQNEAQ (reference sequence). This CDR3 comprises 15 residues. The CDR3 region has the DNA TGTGCCAGCAGCTTAGTAGGGACAGGGGACTATGGCTACACCTTC. Translated, it gives CASSLVGTGDYGYTF.

J is TRBJ1-1 and V is TRBV25-1; D is undetermined. The CDR3 consists of 15 residues. V was trimmed by 0 bases and J by 3 bases, leaving 11 bases between them. Germline lookup yields CDR1 MGHDK and CDR2 SYGVNS. CDR3 nucleotide sequence: TGTGCCAGCAGTGAATATAAAGCAGGTGACACTGAAGCTTTCTTT. Amino acid sequence: CASSEYKAGDTEAFF.

The J gene is TRBJ2-1, the V gene TRBV6-5; no reliable D call. Per the germline V gene, CDR1 is MNHEY and CDR2 is SVGAGI. The CDR3 runs to 13 residues. The germline V and J ends were trimmed by 0 bases and 10 bases, with 10 bases remaining between them. CDR3 in amino acids: CASSYSRRQEQFF. CDR3 DNA: TGTGCCAGCAGTTACTCGAGACGCCAGGAGCAGTTCTTC.

V and J are TRBV9 and TRBJ1-2, with D uncertain. V was trimmed by 6 bases and J by 4 bases, leaving 10 bases between them. In germline, CDR1 is SGDLS, CDR2 YYNGEE. The CDR3 is 12 amino acids. The CDR3 bases are TGTGCCAGCAAGGGTTTAACCTATGGCTACACCTTC. The encoded protein is CASKGLTYGYTF.

This clone was counted a few times. The DNA of the CDR3 is TGTGCCAGCAGTGAAAAGGAGGGGCCGAGAAACACCATATATTTT. It specifies CASSEKEGPRNTIYF. The gene calls are TRBV6-1 and TRBJ1-3; D is perhaps TRBD1 (5 bases). V lost 2 bases and J 5 bases, leaving 13 bases between the germline ends. Looked up from germline, CDR1 is MNHNS and CDR2 is SASEGT. This CDR3 is 15 amino acids long.

The chain combines TRBV28 with TRBJ1-3; D is undetermined. The germline V gene encodes CDR1 MDHEN and CDR2 SYDVKM. The CDR3 has 14 amino acids. With 2 bases removed from V and 3 bases from J, the gap between germline ends came to 8 bases. CDR3 protein: CASSLIQSGNTIYF. CDR3 DNA: TGTGCCAGCAGTTTAATTCAGAGTGGAAACACCATATATTTT.

The J gene is TRBJ1-2, the V gene TRBV4-2, with TRBD1 as a possible D gene (6 bases). This CDR3 comprises 18 residues. Trimming removed 1 base from V and 1 base from J, with 19 bases in between. Germline V lookup: CDR1 LGHNA, CDR2 YNFKEQ. CDR3 bases: TGTGCCAGCAGCCAAGCCCCGACAGGAGACAAACGTAACTATGGCTACACCTTC. Its translation: CASSQAPTGDKRNYGYTF.

The gene calls are TRBV7-9 and TRBJ1-2; no clear D gene. CDR3 length equals 12 residues. Deletions cut 8 bases from V and 2 bases from J, with 9 bases between. Germline loops: CDR1 SEHNR, CDR2 FQNEAQ (reference sequence). The CDR3 protein is CASGEVNYGYTF. In DNA, the CDR3 is TGTGCCAGCGGGGAGGTCAACTATGGCTACACCTTC.

J is TRBJ1-5 and V is TRBV5-5; D unresolved. The CDR3 runs 16 residues. The germline V gene has CDR1 SGHKS and CDR2 YYEKEE (reference sequence). With 3 bases removed from V and 1 base from J, the gap between germline ends came to 14 bases. The DNA of the CDR3 is TGTGCCAGCAGCTCTGGGTCCGCAAGGAGCAATCAGCCCCAGCATTTT. This codes for CASSSGSARSNQPQHF.

The chain links TRBV6-2 or TRBV6-3 to TRBJ2-7; TRBD1 matches 7 bases. The CDR3 sequence is 14 residues long. Germline lookup yields CDR1 MNHEY and CDR2 SVGEGT. After removal of 2 bases from V and 3 bases from J, the junction contained 4 bases not matched to a gene. This chain's CDR3 is CASSYLPGGYEQYV. The CDR3 nucleotides are TGTGCCAGCAGTTACCTGCCAGGGGGCTACGAGCAGTACGTC.

The chain joins TRBV11-2 to TRBJ2-7, with TRBD1 matching over 8 bases. Germline V lookup: CDR1 SGHAT, CDR2 FQNNGV. The ends lost 4 bases at V and 1 base at J; junction bases unmatched: 6. This CDR3 is 15 amino acids long. The CDR3 region has the DNA TGTGCCAGCAGCTCTAACCGGGACAGGTCCTACGAGCAGTACGTC. This sequence encodes CASSSNRDRSYEQYV.

The chain employs TRBV6-2 or TRBV6-3 and TRBJ1-1; D gene unclear. The ends were cut back, 7 bases at V and 4 bases at J, with 16 bases in the middle. The germline V gene has CDR1 MNHEY and CDR2 SVGEGT. The CDR3 is 14 amino acids. CDR3 in amino acids: CASNPFVPGTEAFF. The DNA for the CDR3 is TGTGCCAGCAACCCGTTCGTACCCGGCACTGAAGCTTTCTTT.

In this sample, this clone turned up a few times. This chain links TRBV4-2 with TRBJ1-2; D unresolved. The CDR3 contains 18 residues. CDR1 LGHNA and CDR2 YNFKEQ come from the germline V gene. V was shortened by 0 bases and J by 8 bases, with 25 bases between the two germline ends. CDR3 region: CASSQEDEGNPAPNGYTF. As DNA, the CDR3 is TGTGCCAGCAGCCAAGAAGACGAAGGGAACCCCGCTCCGAACGGCTACACCTTC.

The V and J genes are TRBV9 and TRBJ1-5, with D perhaps TRBD1 (6 bases). The CDR3 sequence is 13 residues long. Trimming removed 4 bases at V and 5 bases at J, with 10 bases between. Per germline, CDR1 SGDLS and CDR2 YYNGEE. Written as DNA, the CDR3 is TGTGCCAGCAGCCGACAGGAGGATCAGCCCCAGCATTTT. Translation: CASSRQEDQPQHF.

The V gene is TRBV19, the J gene TRBJ1-1; a possible D gene is TRBD1 (5 bases). Trimming took off 6 bases at V and 6 bases at J, with 17 bases between the two ends. Germline CDR1 is LNHDA and CDR2 is SQIVND (reference sequence). The CDR3 consists of 14 residues. The CDR3 sequence: CASRARVNLAEAFF. The CDR3 DNA reads TGTGCCAGTAGAGCCAGGGTAAACTTGGCTGAAGCTTTCTTT. The variable domain in full, completed from reference TRBV19 and TRBJ1-1, reads DGGITQSPKYLFRKEGQNVTLSCEQNLNHDAMYWYRQDPGQGLRLIYYSQIVNDFQKGDIAEGYSVSREKKESFPLTVTSAQKNPTAFYLCASRARVNLAEAFFGQGTRLTVV.

The genes are TRBV2 and TRBJ1-2; 9 positions agree with TRBD1. The CDR3 is 15 residues long. The ends lost 5 bases at V and 6 bases at J; junction bases unmatched: 10. Germline assignment: CDR1 SNHLY and CDR2 FYNNEI. The CDR3 sequence is CASSRTGTGLNGYTF. CDR3 nucleotides: TGTGCCAGCAGTCGGACCGGGACAGGGCTAAATGGCTACACCTTC.

The J gene is TRBJ1-1, the V gene TRBV2; no clear D gene. The V and J ends lost 1 base and 4 bases respectively, with 7 bases between them. Germline CDR1 and CDR2: SNHLY and FYNNEI. The CDR3 sequence is 13 residues long. CDR3 coding DNA: TGTGCCAGCAGTGAAGGCCAAGTCACTGAAGCTTTCTTT. This codes for CASSEGQVTEAFF.

This chain's CDR3 is CASGPAHGGDYSGNTIYF. The CDR3 DNA reads as TGTGCTAGTGGCCCCGCCCATGGGGGAGACTACTCTGGAAACACCATATATTTT. This chain links TRBV12-5 with TRBJ1-3; maybe TRBD1 (5 bases). The CDR3 totals 18 residues. Germline CDR1 reads LGHNT; CDR2 reads FRNRAP. Trimming took off 6 bases at V and 0 bases at J, with 21 bases between the two ends.

The chain employs TRBV5-8 and TRBJ1-5; D ambiguous. Trimming took 1 base from V and 5 from J, leaving 7 bases between them. The CDR3 spans 13 residues. The germline CDR1 and CDR2 sequences are SGHTS and YDEGEE. CDR3 region: CASSLSWYQPQHF. CDR3 coding DNA: TGTGCCAGCAGCTTGAGTTGGTATCAGCCCCAGCATTTT.

The chain has TRBV6-6 and TRBJ1-5; possibly TRBD1 for D (6 bases). V lost 6 bases and J 6 bases, leaving 15 bases between the germline ends. The CDR3 has 14 amino acids. The germline V gene has CDR1 MNHNY and CDR2 SVGAGI (reference sequence). CDR3: CASSSQGSSQPQHF. CDR3 bases: TGTGCCAGCAGCTCACAGGGATCCTCTCAGCCCCAGCATTTT.